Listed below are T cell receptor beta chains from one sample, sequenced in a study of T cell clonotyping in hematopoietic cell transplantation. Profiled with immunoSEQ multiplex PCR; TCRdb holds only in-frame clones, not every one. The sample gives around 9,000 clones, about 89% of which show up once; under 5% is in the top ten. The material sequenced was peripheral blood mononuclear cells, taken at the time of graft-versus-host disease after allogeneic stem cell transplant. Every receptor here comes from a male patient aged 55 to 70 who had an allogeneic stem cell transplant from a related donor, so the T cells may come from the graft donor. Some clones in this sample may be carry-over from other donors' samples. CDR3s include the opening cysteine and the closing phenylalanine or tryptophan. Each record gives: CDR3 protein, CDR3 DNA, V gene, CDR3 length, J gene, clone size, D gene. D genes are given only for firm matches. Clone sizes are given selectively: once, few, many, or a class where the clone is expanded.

CASSSLTGWQSSYNSPLHF TGTGCCAGCAGCTCGTTGACAGGGTGGCAAAGCTCCTATAATTCACCCCTCCACTTT TRBV5-6 19 TRBJ1-6 once TRBD1
CASSLGLGTDTQYF TGTGCCAGCAGCTTAGGGTTGGGCACAGATACGCAGTATTTT TRBV7-6 14 TRBJ2-3 NA NA
CASSSRGSRTLHF TGTGCCAGCAGCTCCCGGGGATCTCGGACCCTCCACTTT TRBV5-8 13 TRBJ1-6 NA NA
CAWRSFRGTEGWNTGELFF TGTGCCTGGAGGTCGTTTCGGGGAACGGAGGGCTGGAACACCGGGGAGCTGTTTTTT TRBV30 19 TRBJ2-2 NA NA
CASSYSLRTGINEQFF TGTGCCAGCAGTTACTCGTTGAGGACAGGGATCAATGAGCAGTTCTTC TRBV6-5 16 TRBJ2-1 NA TRBD1
CASSPDRGRVETQYF TGTGCCAGCAGCCCTGACAGGGGCAGGGTAGAGACCCAGTACTTC TRBV7-3 15 TRBJ2-5 few TRBD1
CASSLLGEQFF TGTGCCAGCAGTCTCCTTGGGGAGCAGTTCTTC TRBV28 11 TRBJ2-1 NA NA
CASSLKPRGTEDTGELFF TGTGCCAGCAGCTTAAAGCCGCGGGGGACAGAGGACACCGGGGAGCTGTTTTTT TRBV7-3 18 TRBJ2-2 NA NA
CASSPGASGGALETQYF TGTGCCAGCAGCCCTGGGGCTAGCGGGGGGGCCTTAGAGACCCAGTACTTC TRBV9 17 TRBJ2-5 NA TRBD2
CASSLDGTGHGYTF TGCGCCAGCAGCTTGGATGGGACAGGGCATGGCTACACCTTC TRBV5-1 14 TRBJ1-2 NA TRBD1
CASSLEGINYGYTF TGTGCCAGCAGCTTGGAAGGGATTAACTATGGCTACACCTTC TRBV5-4 14 TRBJ1-2 NA NA
CASRAGYNQPQHF TGTGCCAGCAGAGCGGGGTACAATCAGCCCCAGCATTTT TRBV6-5 13 TRBJ1-5 NA NA
CASGESPQETQYF TGTGCCAGCGGCGAGAGTCCTCAAGAGACCCAGTACTTC TRBV11-2 13 TRBJ2-5 NA NA
CASSPNQGLAKNIQYF TGTGCCAGTAGTCCGAACCAGGGGTTAGCCAAAAACATTCAGTACTTC TRBV19 16 TRBJ2-4 NA NA
CASSYMGAQYF TGTGCCAGCAGTTACATGGGTGCGCAGTATTTT TRBV6-5 11 TRBJ2-3 once NA
CASSPTIKGAGELFF TGTGCCAGCAGTCCAACGATCAAGGGCGCCGGGGAGCTGTTTTTT TRBV27 15 TRBJ2-2 once NA
CASSLGTGLAGGSDTQYF TGTGCCAGCAGCCTAGGGACCGGACTAGCGGGGGGGTCAGATACGCAGTATTTT TRBV7-2 18 TRBJ2-3 NA TRBD2
CASSSLLSNQPQHF TGTGCCAGCAGCTCCCTGCTGAGCAATCAGCCCCAGCATTTT TRBV5-6 14 TRBJ1-5 NA NA
CASSEGTSGGAGKETQYF TGTGCCAGCAGTGAAGGGACTAGCGGGGGGGCCGGGAAAGAGACCCAGTACTTC TRBV6-1 18 TRBJ2-5 NA TRBD2
CASSQVLPGGRYNEQFF TGTGCCAGCAGCCAAGTTCTGCCGGGGGGGCGCTACAATGAGCAGTTCTTC TRBV4-2 17 TRBJ2-1 NA TRBD2